This T cell receptor (beta chain) emerged from a study of radiation and T cells in renal cell carcinoma. Whole-study results and caveats: In blood, top tumor clones expanded by 2 weeks, shrinking by 4.

As for treatment: 15 Gy SBRT to primary tumor, nephrectomy 4 weeks later. Assay: immunoSEQ multiplex PCR; the TCRdb copy retains only in-frame clones and omits some. The sample lists around 16,000 clones, approximately 49% occurring once. In regard to this clone: Its antigen remains unknown. In the same sample, other DNA sequences code for this CDR3.

This receptor was identified in a woman aged 60-70 years with renal cell carcinoma. Sequencing was performed on tumor tissue, taken from a patient whose treatment included radiotherapy and nephrectomy.

This chain's CDR3 is CAISGGRLNTEAFF. DNA for the CDR3: TGTGCCATCAGCGGTGGGCGGTTGAACACTGAAGCTTTCTTT. This rearrangement joins TRBV10-3 to TRBJ1-1; D gene uncertain. Deletions cut 6 bases from V and 0 bases from J, with 11 bases between. The CDR3 covers 14 residues. In germline, CDR1 is ENHRY, CDR2 SYGVKD.